The 3 T cell receptor beta chains reported below all come from one sample, sequenced in a study of T cells expressing NK-cell markers. Reanalyzing the 5' RACE reads, TCRdb keeps one entry per CDR3 protein, without DNA. Reported are 300,000 to 500,000 distinct CDR3 sequences; the ten largest clones contain around 10%. Sequencing was carried out using blood T cells: a sorted CD56 or NKG2C T cell subset, CD4+ or CD8+ T cells, or bulk PBMC T cells (not recorded which). The receptors stem from a woman in her forties or fifties in good health.

V gene TRBV20-1 combines with J gene TRBJ1-5; there is no DNA to check the TCRdb D call of TRBD1. CDR3 length equals 14 residues. The germline V gene encodes CDR1 DFQATT and CDR2 SNEGSKA (reference sequence). The CDR3 is CSAKLGANNQPQHF.

The chain carries TRBV5-1 and TRBJ2-2; TCRdb indicates TRBD1, and absent DNA this call remains unverified. This CDR3 contains 14 residues. Germline CDR1 is SGHRS and CDR2 is YFSETQ. This CDR3 reads CASSPGQGLGELFF.

The chain joins TRBV11-2 to TRBJ2-2; the D call of TRBD2 rests on TCRdb alone, since no DNA is present to check it. The CDR3 is 16 residues long. Germline V gene data show CDR1 as SGHAT and CDR2 as FQNNGV. The CDR3 reads CASSSQTSGYTGELFF.